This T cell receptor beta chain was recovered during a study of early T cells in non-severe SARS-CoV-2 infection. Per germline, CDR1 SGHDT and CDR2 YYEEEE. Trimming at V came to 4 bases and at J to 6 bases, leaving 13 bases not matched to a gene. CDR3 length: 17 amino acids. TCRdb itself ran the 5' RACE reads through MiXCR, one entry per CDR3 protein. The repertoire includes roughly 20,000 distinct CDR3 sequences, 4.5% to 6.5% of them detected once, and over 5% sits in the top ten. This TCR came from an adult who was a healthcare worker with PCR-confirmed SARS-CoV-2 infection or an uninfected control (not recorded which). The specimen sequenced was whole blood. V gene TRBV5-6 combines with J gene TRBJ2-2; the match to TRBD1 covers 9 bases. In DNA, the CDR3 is TGTGCCAGCAGCCCAAACCTCCGGGACAGGGCCCCCGGGGAGCTGTTTTTT. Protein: CASSPNLRDRAPGELFF.